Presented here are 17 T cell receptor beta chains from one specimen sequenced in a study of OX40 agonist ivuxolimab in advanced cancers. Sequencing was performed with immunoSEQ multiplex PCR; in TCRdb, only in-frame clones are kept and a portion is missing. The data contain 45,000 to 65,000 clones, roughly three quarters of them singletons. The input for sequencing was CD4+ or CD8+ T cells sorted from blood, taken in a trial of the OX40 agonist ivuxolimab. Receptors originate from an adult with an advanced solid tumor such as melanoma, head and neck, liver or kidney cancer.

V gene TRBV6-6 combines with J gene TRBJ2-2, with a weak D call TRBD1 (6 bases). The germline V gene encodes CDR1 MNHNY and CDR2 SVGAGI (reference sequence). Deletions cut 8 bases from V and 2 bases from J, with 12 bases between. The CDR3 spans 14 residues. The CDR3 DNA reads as TGTGCCAGCCAGGGGCACAGTAACACCGGGGAGCTGTTTTTT. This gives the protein CASQGHSNTGELFF.

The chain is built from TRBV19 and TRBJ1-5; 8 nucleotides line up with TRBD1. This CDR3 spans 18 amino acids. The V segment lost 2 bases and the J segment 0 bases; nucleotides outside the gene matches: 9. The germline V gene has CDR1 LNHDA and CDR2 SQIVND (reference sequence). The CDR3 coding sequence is TGTGCCAGTAGTATAAAGTCAGGGGGCGTAAATAGCAATCAGCCCCAGCATTTT. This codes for CASSIKSGGVNSNQPQHF.

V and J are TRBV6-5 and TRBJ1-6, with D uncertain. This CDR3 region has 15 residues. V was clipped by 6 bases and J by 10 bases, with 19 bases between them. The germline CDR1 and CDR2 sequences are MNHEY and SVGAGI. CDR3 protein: CASRAREWHGSPLHF. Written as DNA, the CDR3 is TGTGCCAGCAGGGCCCGGGAGTGGCATGGGTCACCCCTCCACTTT.

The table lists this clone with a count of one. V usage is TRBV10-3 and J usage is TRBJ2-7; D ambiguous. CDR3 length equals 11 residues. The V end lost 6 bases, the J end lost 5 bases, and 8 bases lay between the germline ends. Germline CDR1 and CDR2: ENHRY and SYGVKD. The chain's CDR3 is CAIRGFNEQYF. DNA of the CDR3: TGTGCCATCAGGGGGTTCAACGAGCAGTACTTC.

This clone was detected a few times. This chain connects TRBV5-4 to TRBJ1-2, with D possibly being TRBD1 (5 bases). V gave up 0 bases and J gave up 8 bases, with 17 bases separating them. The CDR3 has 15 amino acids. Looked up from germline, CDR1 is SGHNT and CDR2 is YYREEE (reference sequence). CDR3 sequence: CASSLDVGAGHGYTF. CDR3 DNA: TGTGCCAGCAGCTTGGATGTCGGGGCAGGGCACGGCTACACCTTC.

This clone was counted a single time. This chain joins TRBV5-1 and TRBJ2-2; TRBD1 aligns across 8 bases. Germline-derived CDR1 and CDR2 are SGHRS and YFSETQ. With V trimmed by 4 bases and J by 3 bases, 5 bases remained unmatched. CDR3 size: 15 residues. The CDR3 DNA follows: TGCGCCAGCAGCCTAAGACAGGGGCACACCGGGGAGCTGTTTTTT. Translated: CASSLRQGHTGELFF.

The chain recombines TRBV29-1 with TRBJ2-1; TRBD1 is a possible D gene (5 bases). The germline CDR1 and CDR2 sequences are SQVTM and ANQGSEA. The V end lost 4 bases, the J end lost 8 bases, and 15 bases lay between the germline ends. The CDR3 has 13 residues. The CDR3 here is CSVAIGARHEQFF. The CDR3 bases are TGCAGCGTTGCCATAGGGGCGAGGCATGAGCAGTTCTTC.

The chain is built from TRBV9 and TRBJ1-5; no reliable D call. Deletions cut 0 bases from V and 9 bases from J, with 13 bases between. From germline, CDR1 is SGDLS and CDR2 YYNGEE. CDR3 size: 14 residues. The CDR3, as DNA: TGTGCCAGCAGCGTAGGGCCTGATGTATGGCCCCAGCATTTT. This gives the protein CASSVGPDVWPQHF.

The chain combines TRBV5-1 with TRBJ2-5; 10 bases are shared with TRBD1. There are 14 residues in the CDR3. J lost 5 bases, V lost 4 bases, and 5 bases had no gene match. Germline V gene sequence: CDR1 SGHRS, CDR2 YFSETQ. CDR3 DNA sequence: TGCGCCAGCAGCATGGACAGGGGGGAGGAGACCCAGTACTTC. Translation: CASSMDRGEETQYF.

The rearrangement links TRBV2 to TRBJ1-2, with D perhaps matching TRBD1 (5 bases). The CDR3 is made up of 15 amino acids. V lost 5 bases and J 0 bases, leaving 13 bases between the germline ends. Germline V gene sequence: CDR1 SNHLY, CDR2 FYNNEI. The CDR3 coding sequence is TGTGCCAGCAGTTCGGGACTCCTCCCTAACTATGGCTACACCTTC. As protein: CASSSGLLPNYGYTF.

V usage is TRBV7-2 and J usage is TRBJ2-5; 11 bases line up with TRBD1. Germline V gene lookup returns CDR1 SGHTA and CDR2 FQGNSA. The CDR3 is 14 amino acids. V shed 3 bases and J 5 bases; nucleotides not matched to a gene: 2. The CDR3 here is CASSLGTGGETQYF. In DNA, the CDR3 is TGTGCCAGCAGCTTGGGGACAGGGGGGGAGACCCAGTACTTC.

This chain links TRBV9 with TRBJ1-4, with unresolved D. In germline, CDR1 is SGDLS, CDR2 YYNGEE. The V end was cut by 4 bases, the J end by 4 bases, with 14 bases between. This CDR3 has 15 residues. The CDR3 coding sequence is TGTGCCAGCAGCCCTGAGGTGGTGGGTAATGAAAAACTGTTTTTT. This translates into CASSPEVVGNEKLFF. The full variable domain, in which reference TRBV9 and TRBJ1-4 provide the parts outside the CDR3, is DSGVTQTPKHLITATGQRVTLRCSPRSGDLSVYWYQQSLDQGLQFLIQYYNGEERAKGNILERFSAQQFPDLHSELNLSSLELGDSALYFCASSPEVVGNEKLFFGSGTQLSVL.

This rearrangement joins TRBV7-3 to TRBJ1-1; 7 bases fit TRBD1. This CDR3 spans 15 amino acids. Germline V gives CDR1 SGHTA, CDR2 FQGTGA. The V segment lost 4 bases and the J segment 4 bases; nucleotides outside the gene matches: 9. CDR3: CASSSRTGRGTEAFF. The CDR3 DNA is TGTGCCAGCAGCTCCCGGACAGGCCGGGGCACTGAAGCTTTCTTT.

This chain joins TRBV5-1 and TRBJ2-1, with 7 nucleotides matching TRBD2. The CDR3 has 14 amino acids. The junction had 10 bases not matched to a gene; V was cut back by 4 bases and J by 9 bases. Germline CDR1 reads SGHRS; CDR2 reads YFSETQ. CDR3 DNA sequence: TGCGCCAGCAGCCAATCCGGGACTACCAGTGAGCAGTTCTTC. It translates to CASSQSGTTSEQFF.

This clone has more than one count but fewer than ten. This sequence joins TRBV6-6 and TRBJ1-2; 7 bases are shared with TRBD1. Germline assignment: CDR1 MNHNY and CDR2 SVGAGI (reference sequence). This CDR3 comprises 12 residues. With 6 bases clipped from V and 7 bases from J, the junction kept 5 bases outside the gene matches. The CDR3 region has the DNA TGTGCCAGCAGCCAGGACAGGAGTGGCTACACCTTC. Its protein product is CASSQDRSGYTF.

The CDR3 sequence: CASRPLARGSVYGYTF. The CDR3 DNA is TGTGCCAGCAGACCACTCGCCAGGGGGAGTGTCTATGGCTACACCTTC. The rearrangement links TRBV27 to TRBJ1-2; 7 positions match TRBD1. The CDR3 consists of 16 residues. CDR1 is MNHEY, CDR2 SMNVEV, per germline (reference sequence). Germline trimming cut 6 bases from V and 4 bases from J; bases unmatched to any gene: 14.

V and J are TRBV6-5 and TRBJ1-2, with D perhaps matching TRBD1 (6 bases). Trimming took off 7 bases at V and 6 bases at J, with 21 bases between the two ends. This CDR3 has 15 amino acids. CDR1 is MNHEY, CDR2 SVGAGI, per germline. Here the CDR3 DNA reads TGTGCCAGCACCAAAAACAGGGTCCCTAGGGATGGCTACACCTTC. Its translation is CASTKNRVPRDGYTF.